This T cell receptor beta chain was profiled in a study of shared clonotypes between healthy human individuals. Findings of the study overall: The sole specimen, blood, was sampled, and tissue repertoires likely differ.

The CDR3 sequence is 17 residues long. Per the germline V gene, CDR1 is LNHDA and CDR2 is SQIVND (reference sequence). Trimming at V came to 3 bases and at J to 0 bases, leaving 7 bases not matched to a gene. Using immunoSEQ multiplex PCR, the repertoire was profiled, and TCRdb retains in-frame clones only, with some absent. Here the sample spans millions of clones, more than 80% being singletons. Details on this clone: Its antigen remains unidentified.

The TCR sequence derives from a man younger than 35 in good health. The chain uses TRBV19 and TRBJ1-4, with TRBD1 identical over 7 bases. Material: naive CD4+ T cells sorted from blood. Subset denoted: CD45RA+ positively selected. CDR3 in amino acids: CASSIPGQSATNEKLFF. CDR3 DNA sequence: TGTGCCAGTAGTATCCCGGGACAGAGTGCAACTAATGAAAAACTGTTTTTT.